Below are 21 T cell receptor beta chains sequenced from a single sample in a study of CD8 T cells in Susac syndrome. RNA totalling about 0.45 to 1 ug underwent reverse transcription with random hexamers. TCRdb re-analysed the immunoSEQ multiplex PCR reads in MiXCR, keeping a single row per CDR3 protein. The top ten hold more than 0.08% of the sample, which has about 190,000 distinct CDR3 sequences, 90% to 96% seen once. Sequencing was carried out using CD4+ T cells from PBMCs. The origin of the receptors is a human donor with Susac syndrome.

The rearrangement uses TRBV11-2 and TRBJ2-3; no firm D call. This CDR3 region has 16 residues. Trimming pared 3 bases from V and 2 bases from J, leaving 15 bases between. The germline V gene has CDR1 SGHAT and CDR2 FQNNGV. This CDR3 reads CASSFGLPSYTDTQYF. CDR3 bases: TGTGCCAGCAGCTTCGGTCTACCTTCTTACACAGATACGCAGTATTTT.

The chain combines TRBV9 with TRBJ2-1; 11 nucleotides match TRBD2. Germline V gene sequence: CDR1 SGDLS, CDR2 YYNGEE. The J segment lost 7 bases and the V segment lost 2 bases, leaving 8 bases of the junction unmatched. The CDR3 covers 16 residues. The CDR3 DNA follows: TGTGCCAGCAGCGTGATAGCGGGGGGGGGACAAAATGAGCAGTTCTTC. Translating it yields CASSVIAGGGQNEQFF.

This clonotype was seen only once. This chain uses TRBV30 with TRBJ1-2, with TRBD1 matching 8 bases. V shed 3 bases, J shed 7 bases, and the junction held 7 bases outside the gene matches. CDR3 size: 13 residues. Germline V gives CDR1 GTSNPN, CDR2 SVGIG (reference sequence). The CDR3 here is CAWSAGGAVGYTF. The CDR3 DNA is TGTGCCTGGAGCGCAGGGGGCGCAGTTGGCTACACCTTC.

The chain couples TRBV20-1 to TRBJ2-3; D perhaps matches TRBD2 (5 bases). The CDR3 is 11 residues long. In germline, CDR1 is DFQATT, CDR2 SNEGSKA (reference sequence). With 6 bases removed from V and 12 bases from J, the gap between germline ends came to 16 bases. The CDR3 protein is CSAISRTLQYF. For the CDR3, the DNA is TGCAGTGCAATCAGCAGGACTCTACAGTATTTT.

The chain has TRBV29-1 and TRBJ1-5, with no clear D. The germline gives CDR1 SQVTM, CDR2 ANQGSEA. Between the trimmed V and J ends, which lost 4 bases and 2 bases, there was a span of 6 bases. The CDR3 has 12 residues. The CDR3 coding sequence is TGCAGCGTTGGGTCAGGCAATCAGCCCCAGCATTTT. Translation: CSVGSGNQPQHF.

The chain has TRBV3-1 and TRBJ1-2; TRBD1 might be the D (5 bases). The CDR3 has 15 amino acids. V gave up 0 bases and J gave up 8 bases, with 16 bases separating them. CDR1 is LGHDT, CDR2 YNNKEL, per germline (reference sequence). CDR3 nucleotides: TGTGCCAGCAGCCAAGATCTCGTTGCAGGGAGAGGCTACACCTTC. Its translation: CASSQDLVAGRGYTF.

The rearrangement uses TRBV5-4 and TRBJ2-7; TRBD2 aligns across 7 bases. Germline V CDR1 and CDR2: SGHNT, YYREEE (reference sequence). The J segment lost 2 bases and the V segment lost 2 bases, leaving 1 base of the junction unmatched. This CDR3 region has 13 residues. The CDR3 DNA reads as TGTGCCAGCAGCTTTGGGAGGGCCTACGAGCAGTACTTC. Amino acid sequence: CASSFGRAYEQYF.

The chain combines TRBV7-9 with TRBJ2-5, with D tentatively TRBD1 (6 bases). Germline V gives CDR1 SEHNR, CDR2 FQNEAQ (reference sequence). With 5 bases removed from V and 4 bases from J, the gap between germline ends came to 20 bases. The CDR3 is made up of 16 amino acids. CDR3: CASSRPGLARGETQYF. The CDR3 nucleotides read TGTGCCAGCAGCCGCCCCGGTCTCGCCAGGGGAGAGACCCAGTACTTC.

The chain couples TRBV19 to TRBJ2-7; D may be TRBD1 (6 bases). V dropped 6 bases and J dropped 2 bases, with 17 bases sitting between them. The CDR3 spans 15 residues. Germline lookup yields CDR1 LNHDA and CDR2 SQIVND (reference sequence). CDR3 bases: TGTGCCAGTAGCCTAAGGGGACAACTGACCTACGAGCAGTACTTC. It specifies CASSLRGQLTYEQYF.

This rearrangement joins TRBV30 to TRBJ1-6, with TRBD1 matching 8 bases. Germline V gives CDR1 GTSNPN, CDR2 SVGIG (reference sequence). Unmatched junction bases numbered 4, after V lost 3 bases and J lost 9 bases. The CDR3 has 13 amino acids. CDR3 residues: CAWSQGAASPLHF. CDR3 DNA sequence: TGTGCCTGGAGCCAGGGGGCAGCTTCACCCCTCCACTTT.

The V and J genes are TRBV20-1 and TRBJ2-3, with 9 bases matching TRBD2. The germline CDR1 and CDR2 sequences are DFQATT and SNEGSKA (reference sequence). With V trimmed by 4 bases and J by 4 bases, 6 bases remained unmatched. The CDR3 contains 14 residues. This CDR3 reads CSANLAGRSDTQYF. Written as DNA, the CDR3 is TGCAGTGCTAATCTAGCGGGGAGATCAGATACGCAGTATTTT.

The CDR3 region is CASSPTGSYEQYF. CDR3 sequence (DNA): TGTGCCAGCTCACCCACAGGATCCTACGAGCAGTACTTC. The rearrangement uses TRBV18 and TRBJ2-7; weak D call: TRBD1 (5 bases). CDR1 is KGHSH, CDR2 LQKENI, per germline. This CDR3 has 13 amino acids. Trimming took 3 bases from V and 1 from J, leaving 7 bases between them.

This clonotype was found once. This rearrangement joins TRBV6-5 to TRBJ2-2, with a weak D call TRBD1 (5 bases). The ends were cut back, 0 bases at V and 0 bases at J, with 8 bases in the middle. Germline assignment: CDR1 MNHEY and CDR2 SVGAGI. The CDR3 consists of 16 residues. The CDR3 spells CASSYSTVTNTGELFF. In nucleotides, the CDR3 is TGTGCCAGCAGTTACTCGACAGTTACGAACACCGGGGAGCTGTTTTTT.

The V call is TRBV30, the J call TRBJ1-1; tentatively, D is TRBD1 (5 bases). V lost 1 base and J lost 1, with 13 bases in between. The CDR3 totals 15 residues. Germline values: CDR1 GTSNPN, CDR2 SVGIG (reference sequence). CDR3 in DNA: TGTGCCTGGAGTGCGACGGACAACCGGAACACTGAAGCTTTCTTT. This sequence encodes CAWSATDNRNTEAFF.

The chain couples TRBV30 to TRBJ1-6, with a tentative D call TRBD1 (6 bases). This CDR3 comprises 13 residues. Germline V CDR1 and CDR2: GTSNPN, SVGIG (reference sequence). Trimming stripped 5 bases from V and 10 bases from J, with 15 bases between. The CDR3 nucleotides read TGTGCCTGGTGCCGGGACATGGGGTCACCCCTCCACTTT. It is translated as CAWCRDMGSPLHF. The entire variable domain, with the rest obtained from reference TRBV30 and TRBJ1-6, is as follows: SQTIHQWPATLVQPVGSPLSLECTVEGTSNPNLYWYRQAAGRGLQLLFYSVGIGQISSEVPQNLSASRPQDRQFILSSKKLLLSDSGFYLCAWCRDMGSPLHFGNGTRLTVT.

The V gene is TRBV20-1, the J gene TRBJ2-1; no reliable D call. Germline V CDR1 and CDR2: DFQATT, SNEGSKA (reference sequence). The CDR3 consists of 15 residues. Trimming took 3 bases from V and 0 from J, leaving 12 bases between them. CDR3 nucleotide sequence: TGCAGTGCTAGGTCAAACAGAGCCTCCTACAATGAGCAGTTCTTC. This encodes CSARSNRASYNEQFF.

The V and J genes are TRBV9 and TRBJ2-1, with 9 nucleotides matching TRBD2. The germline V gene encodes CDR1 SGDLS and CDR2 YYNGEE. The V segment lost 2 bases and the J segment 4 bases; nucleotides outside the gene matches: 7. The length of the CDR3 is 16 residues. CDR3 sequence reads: CASSVQAGGQYNEQFF. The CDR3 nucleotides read TGTGCCAGCAGCGTTCAAGCGGGGGGACAGTACAATGAGCAGTTCTTC.

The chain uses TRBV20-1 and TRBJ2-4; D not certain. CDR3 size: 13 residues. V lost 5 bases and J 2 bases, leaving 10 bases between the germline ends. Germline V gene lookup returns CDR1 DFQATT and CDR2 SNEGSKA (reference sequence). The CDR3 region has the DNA TGCAGTGCTTATCTTCGAACCAAAAACATTCAGTACTTC. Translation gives CSAYLRTKNIQYF.

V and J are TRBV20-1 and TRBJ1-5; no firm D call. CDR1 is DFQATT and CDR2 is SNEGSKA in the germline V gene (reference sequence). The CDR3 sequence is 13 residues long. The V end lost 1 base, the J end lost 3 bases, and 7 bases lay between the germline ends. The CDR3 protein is CSARGTDNQPQHF. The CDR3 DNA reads TGCAGTGCTAGAGGGACCGACAATCAGCCCCAGCATTTT.

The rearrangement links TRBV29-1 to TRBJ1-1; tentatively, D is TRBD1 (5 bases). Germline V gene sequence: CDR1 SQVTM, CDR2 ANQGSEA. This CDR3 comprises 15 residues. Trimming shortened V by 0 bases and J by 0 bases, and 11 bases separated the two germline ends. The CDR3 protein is CSVEDGRGVNTEAFF. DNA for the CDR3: TGCAGCGTTGAAGATGGGAGGGGAGTGAACACTGAAGCTTTCTTT.

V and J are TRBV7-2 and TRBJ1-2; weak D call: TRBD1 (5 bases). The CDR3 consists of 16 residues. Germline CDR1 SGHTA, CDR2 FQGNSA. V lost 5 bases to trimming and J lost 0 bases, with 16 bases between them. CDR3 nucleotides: TGTGCCAGCAGCCTCAGTCCGGGACTTACTAACTATGGCTACACCTTC. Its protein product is CASSLSPGLTNYGYTF. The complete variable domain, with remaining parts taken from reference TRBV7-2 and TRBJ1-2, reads GAGVSQSPSNKVTEKGKDVELRCDPISGHTALYWYRQSLGQGLEFLIYFQGNSAPDKSGLPSDRFSAERTGGSVSTLTIQRTQQEDSAVYLCASSLSPGLTNYGYTFGSGTRLTVV.